Below are 16 T cell receptor beta chains sequenced from a single sample in a study of identical twins. From the 5' RACE reads, TCRdb called clonotypes with MiXCR, one entry per CDR3 protein. The sample holds nearly 900,000 distinct CDR3 sequences, roughly an eighth seen once. The sample was also linked to a second study, of yellow fever vaccine responses in identical twins.

Sequencing was performed on PBMCs. The receptor set was obtained from a woman aged 18-35 years in good health.

This clonotype was seen more than once but under ten times. The rearrangement uses TRBV7-2 and TRBJ1-3; 9 bases match TRBD1. Losses at the gene ends were 5 bases for V and 4 bases for J; bases not matched to a gene: 6. Germline CDR1 SGHTA, CDR2 FQGNSA. This CDR3 contains 15 residues. The CDR3 DNA sequence: TGTGCCAGCAGCCTCGGACAGGGGAGAGGAAACACCATATATTTT. This codes for CASSLGQGRGNTIYF.

The gene calls are TRBV7-2 and TRBJ2-3; D may be TRBD2 (5 bases). This CDR3 region has 18 residues. The V end lost 0 bases, the J end lost 0 bases, and 16 bases lay between the germline ends. CDR1 and CDR2 (germline): SGHTA, FQGNSA. The CDR3 reads CASSLAGRGFSSTDTQYF. DNA for the CDR3: TGTGCCAGCAGCTTAGCTGGTCGGGGATTTTCTAGCACAGATACGCAGTATTTT.

The gene calls are TRBV12-3 or TRBV12-4 and TRBJ2-7; tentatively, D is TRBD1 (8 bases). Trimming stripped 6 bases from V and 7 bases from J, with 16 bases between. The CDR3 has 13 amino acids. DNA for the CDR3: TGTGCCAGCAGCCCACAGGGGGGGTGGGAGCAGTACTTC. It translates to CASSPQGGWEQYF.

The sample holds one count of this clonotype. This sequence joins TRBV4-1 and TRBJ2-1; D might be TRBD1 (6 bases). CDR3 length: 18 residues. The V end lost 7 bases, the J end lost 6 bases, and 28 bases lay between the germline ends. Per germline, CDR1 MGHRA and CDR2 YSYEKL. The CDR3 sequence: CASNPPAEGQSIINEQFF. CDR3 sequence (DNA): TGCGCCAGCAACCCCCCGGCCGAAGGACAGTCCATTATCAATGAGCAGTTCTTC.

This clonotype was picked up a small number of times. This sequence joins TRBV11-3 and TRBJ2-7, with D perhaps TRBD1 (6 bases). V gave up 3 bases and J gave up 1 base, with 16 bases separating them. The CDR3 has 16 residues. In germline, CDR1 is SGHNT, CDR2 YENEEA. Here the CDR3 DNA reads TGTGCCAGCAGCTTCCCCCCGGGTACAGGGTCCTACGAGCAGTACTTC. Translated: CASSFPPGTGSYEQYF. Full variable domain (remainder filled in from reference TRBV11-3 and TRBJ2-7): EAGVVQSPRYKIIEKKQPVAFWCNPISGHNTLYWYLQNLGQGPELLIRYENEEAVDDSQLPKDRFSAERLKGVDSTLKIQPAELGDSAVYLCASSFPPGTGSYEQYFGPGTRLTVT.

The chain recombines TRBV20-1 with TRBJ2-3; a possible D gene is TRBD2 (6 bases). CDR1 and CDR2 (germline): DFQATT, SNEGSKA (reference sequence). Trimming shortened V by 6 bases and J by 0 bases, and 16 bases separated the two germline ends. The CDR3 has 15 amino acids. The CDR3 is CSAQIAESSTDTQYF. DNA of the CDR3: TGCAGTGCACAAATAGCGGAATCTAGCACAGATACGCAGTATTTT.

This clonotype was seen only a few times. The rearrangement joins TRBV6-6 to TRBJ1-4; 8 bases line up with TRBD1. The V and J ends lost 6 bases and 6 bases, in that order; junction bases with no gene match: 3. Germline lookup yields CDR1 MNHNY and CDR2 SVGAGI (reference sequence). CDR3 length: 13 residues. CDR3 DNA sequence: TGTGCCAGCAGGCAGGGGGCGGATGAAAAACTGTTTTTT. Its protein product is CASRQGADEKLFF.

The J gene is TRBJ2-5, the V gene TRBV7-9; D might be TRBD1 (5 bases). V was pared by 8 bases and J by 7 bases, with 17 bases between. The germline V gene encodes CDR1 SEHNR and CDR2 FQNEAQ (reference sequence). The CDR3 is 13 amino acids. The CDR3 DNA is TGTGCCAGCCGTGTAGGAGCCCAGGGGACCCAGTACTTC. As protein: CASRVGAQGTQYF.

The CDR3 DNA reads TGCAGTGCTCAGACTAGCGGGAGCGGGGGGACCCAGTACTTC. This translates into CSAQTSGSGGTQYF. This chain links TRBV20-1 with TRBJ2-5; TRBD2 matches 12 bases. The CDR3 spans 14 residues. The V gene end was trimmed by 5 bases and the J gene end by 7 bases; junction bases not matched to a gene: 8. Looked up from germline, CDR1 is DFQATT and CDR2 is SNEGSKA (reference sequence).

The chain couples TRBV20-1 to TRBJ1-1; 8 bases agree with TRBD1. The CDR3 consists of 14 residues. The germline gives CDR1 DFQATT, CDR2 SNEGSKA (reference sequence). Trimming at V came to 0 bases and at J to 5 bases, leaving 5 bases not matched to a gene. The CDR3: CSARDGQGGTEAFF. The CDR3 DNA is TGCAGTGCTAGAGATGGACAGGGAGGGACTGAAGCTTTCTTT.

This clonotype has a handful of counts. V is TRBV25-1 and J is TRBJ2-7, with D possibly being TRBD2 (8 bases). Trimming pared 5 bases from V and 3 bases from J, leaving 20 bases between. The CDR3 is 16 residues long. Germline V gene data show CDR1 as MGHDK and CDR2 as SYGVNS. As DNA, the CDR3 is TGTGCCAGCAGTCGATCGGGAGGGGGCGGCCGCTACGAGCAGTACTTC. Translation: CASSRSGGGGRYEQYF.

The V call is TRBV3-1, the J call TRBJ1-1, with 10 bases aligning to TRBD1. The CDR3 consists of 15 residues. The trim removed 2 bases at V and 6 bases at J, leaving 6 bases unmatched. Germline V gives CDR1 LGHDT, CDR2 YNNKEL (reference sequence). The CDR3 loop is CASSQRTGGIAEAFF. The DNA for the CDR3 is TGTGCCAGCAGCCAAAGGACAGGGGGGATCGCTGAAGCTTTCTTT.

V gene TRBV7-6 combines with J gene TRBJ2-1; 9 bases map to TRBD2. The CDR3 sequence is 21 residues long. J was trimmed by 1 base and V by 4 bases; bases with no gene match: 20. The germline CDR1 and CDR2 sequences are SGHVS and FNYEAQ. The DNA of the CDR3 is TGTGCCAGCAGCTCCAGCCTTTTTAGCGGGGGATCCCGACCTTCCTACAATGAGCAGTTCTTC. Its protein is CASSSSLFSGGSRPSYNEQFF. Drawing the rest from reference TRBV7-6 and TRBJ2-1, the complete variable domain is GAGVSQSPRYKVTKRGQDVALRCDPISGHVSLYWYRQALGQGPEFLTYFNYEAQQDKSGLPNDRFSAERPEGSISTLTIQRTEQRDSAMYRCASSSSLFSGGSRPSYNEQFFGPGTRLTVL.

The V call is TRBV9, the J call TRBJ2-3; 7 bases agree with TRBD2. The CDR3 consists of 15 residues. Per germline, CDR1 SGDLS and CDR2 YYNGEE. With V trimmed by 0 bases and J by 4 bases, 5 bases remained unmatched. The CDR3 nucleotides read TGTGCCAGCAGCGTAGGACTAGCAGCTTCAGATACGCAGTATTTT. The encoded protein is CASSVGLAASDTQYF.

The genes are TRBV11-2 and TRBJ2-5; D unresolved. With 1 base removed from V and 1 base from J, the gap between germline ends came to 13 bases. Looked up from germline, CDR1 is SGHAT and CDR2 is FQNNGV. CDR3 length: 16 residues. CDR3 sequence (DNA): TGTGCCAGCAGCTTAGCCCCTCGACTCCTCCAAGAGACCCAGTACTTC. It codes for CASSLAPRLLQETQYF.

This clonotype was counted ten times or more. V gene TRBV5-1 combines with J gene TRBJ2-5; D could derive from TRBD1 or TRBD2 (6 bases each). The germline V gene encodes CDR1 SGHRS and CDR2 YFSETQ. The CDR3 sequence is 13 residues long. Deletions cut 4 bases from V and 5 bases from J, with 12 bases between. DNA of the CDR3: TGCGCCAGCAGCGGGGGGCGCAGGGAGACCCAGTACTTC. This codes for CASSGGRRETQYF.